One sample yielded the 7 T cell receptor beta chains listed below, sequenced in a study of blood T cell repertoires in COVID-19. Method: immunoSEQ multiplex PCR; TCRdb's copy keeps in-frame clones and lacks some. This table holds roughly 430,000 clones, nearly 90% found once. Sequencing was done on a sample of PBMCs or T cells enriched from blood (not recorded which). The receptors come from a woman aged 40 to 50 with acute COVID-19.

The CDR3 sequence is CASSSGHFTDTQYF. DNA of the CDR3: TGTGCCAGCAGCTCCGGACATTTCACAGATACGCAGTATTTT. The chain uses TRBV7-2 and TRBJ2-3; perhaps TRBD1 as D (5 bases). Trimming removed 4 bases at V and 2 bases at J, with 10 bases between. This CDR3 contains 14 residues. Germline V gives CDR1 SGHTA, CDR2 FQGNSA.

V gene TRBV5-8 combines with J gene TRBJ1-4; the D gene is possibly TRBD1 (5 bases). CDR3 length equals 17 residues. Germline assignment: CDR1 SGHTS and CDR2 YDEGEE. V was shortened by 2 bases and J by 10 bases, with 24 bases between the two germline ends. The CDR3 is CASSLPGLGVYLRKLFF. In nucleotides, the CDR3 is TGTGCCAGCAGCTTACCGGGACTTGGGGTTTATCTGCGAAAACTGTTTTTT.

The gene calls are TRBV5-1 and TRBJ1-5; a weak D match, TRBD1 (5 bases). The CDR3 has 16 amino acids. The germline V gene encodes CDR1 SGHRS and CDR2 YFSETQ. Trimming removed 0 bases from V and 0 bases from J, with 10 bases in between. CDR3 amino acids: CASSLDGANSNQPQHF. CDR3 sequence (DNA): TGCGCCAGCAGCTTGGATGGGGCCAATAGCAATCAGCCCCAGCATTTT.

Here the CDR3 reads CASSFAGAEQYF. The CDR3 region has the DNA TGTGCCAGCAGCTTCGCAGGGGCCGAGCAGTACTTC. This chain links TRBV5-4 with TRBJ2-7; a possible D gene is TRBD1 (6 bases). Germline CDR1 is SGHNT and CDR2 is YYREEE (reference sequence). The CDR3 totals 12 residues. Between the trimmed V and J ends, which lost 2 bases and 6 bases, there was a span of 9 bases. The full variable domain, completed using reference TRBV5-4 and TRBJ2-7, is ETGVTQSPTHLIKTRGQQVTLRCSSQSGHNTVSWYQQALGQGPQFIFQYYREEENGRGNFPPRFSGLQFPNYSSELNVNALELDDSALYLCASSFAGAEQYFGPGTRLTVT.

The chain joins TRBV12-3 or TRBV12-4 to TRBJ1-4; maybe TRBD1 (5 bases). The CDR3 is made up of 11 amino acids. The V end lost 8 bases, the J end lost 5 bases, and 6 bases lay between the germline ends. The CDR3 DNA follows: TGTGCCAGCCGGGGGAATGAAAAACTGTTTTTT. As protein: CASRGNEKLFF.

The V gene is TRBV30, the J gene TRBJ1-5; D not resolved. The CDR3 extends over 14 amino acids. Germline CDR1 GTSNPN, CDR2 SVGIG (reference sequence). Trimming cost V 0 bases and J 0 bases, with 6 bases left between them. CDR3 nucleotide sequence: TGTGCCTGGAGTGTGACACTTAGCAATCAGCCCCAGCATTTT. As protein: CAWSVTLSNQPQHF.

This clone was picked up one time. The chain uses TRBV12-5 and TRBJ2-2, with D perhaps TRBD1 (6 bases). Trimming removed 4 bases at V and 6 bases at J, with 18 bases between. CDR1 is LGHNT and CDR2 is FRNRAP in the germline V gene. CDR3 length equals 16 residues. Here the CDR3 DNA reads TGTGCTAGTGGTTCTTCTACAGGGAGTTTTTCCGGGGAGCTGTTTTTT. It is translated as CASGSSTGSFSGELFF.